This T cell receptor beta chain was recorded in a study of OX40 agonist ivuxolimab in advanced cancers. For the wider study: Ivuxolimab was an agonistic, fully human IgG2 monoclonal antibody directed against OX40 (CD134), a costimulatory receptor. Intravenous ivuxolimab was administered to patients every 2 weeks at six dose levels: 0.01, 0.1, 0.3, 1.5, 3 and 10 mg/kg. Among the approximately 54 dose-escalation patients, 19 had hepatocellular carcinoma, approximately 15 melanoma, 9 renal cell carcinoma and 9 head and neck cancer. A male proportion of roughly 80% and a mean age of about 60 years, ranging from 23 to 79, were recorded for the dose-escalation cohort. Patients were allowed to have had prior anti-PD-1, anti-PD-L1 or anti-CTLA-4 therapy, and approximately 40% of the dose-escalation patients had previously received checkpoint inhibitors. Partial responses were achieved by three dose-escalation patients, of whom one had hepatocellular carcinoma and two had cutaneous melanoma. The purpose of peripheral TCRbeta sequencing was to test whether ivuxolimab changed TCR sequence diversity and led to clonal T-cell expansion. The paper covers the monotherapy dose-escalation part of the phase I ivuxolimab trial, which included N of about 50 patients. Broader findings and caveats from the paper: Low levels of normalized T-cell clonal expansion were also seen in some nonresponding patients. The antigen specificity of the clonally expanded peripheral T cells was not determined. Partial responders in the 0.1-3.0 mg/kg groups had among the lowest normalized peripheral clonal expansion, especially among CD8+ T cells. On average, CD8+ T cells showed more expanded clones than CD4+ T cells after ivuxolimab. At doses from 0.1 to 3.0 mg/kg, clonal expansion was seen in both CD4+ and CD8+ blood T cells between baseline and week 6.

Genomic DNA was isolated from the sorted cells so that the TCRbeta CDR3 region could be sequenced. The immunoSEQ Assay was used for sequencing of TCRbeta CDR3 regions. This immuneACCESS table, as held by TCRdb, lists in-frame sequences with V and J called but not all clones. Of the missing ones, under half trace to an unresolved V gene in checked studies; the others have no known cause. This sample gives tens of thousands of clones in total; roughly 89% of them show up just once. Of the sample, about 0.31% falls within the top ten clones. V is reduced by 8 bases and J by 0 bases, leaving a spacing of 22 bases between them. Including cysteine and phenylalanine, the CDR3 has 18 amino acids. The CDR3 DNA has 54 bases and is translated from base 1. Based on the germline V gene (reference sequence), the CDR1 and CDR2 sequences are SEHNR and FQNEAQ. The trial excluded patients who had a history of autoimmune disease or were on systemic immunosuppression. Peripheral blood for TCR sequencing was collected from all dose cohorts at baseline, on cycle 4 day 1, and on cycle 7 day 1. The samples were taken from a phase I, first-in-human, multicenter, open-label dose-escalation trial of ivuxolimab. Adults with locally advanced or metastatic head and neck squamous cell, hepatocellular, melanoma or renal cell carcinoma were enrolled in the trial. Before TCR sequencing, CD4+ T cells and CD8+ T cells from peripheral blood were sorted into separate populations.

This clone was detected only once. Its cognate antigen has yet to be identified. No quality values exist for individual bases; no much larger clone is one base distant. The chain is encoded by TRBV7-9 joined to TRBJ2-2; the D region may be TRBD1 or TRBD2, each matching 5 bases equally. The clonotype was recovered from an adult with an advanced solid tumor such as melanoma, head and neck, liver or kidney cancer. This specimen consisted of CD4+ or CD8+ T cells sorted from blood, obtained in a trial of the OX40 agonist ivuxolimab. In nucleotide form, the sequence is TGTGCCAGCCGAGGGTGGGGACGGGAAGATTCGAACACCGGGGAGCTGTTTTTT. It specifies CASRGWGREDSNTGELFF.